The clone carrying this TCR beta chain appeared many times. This specimen comes from a study of T cells in Graves' hyperthyroidism and ophthalmopathy. Study at large: Peripheral blood was secured at the point of initial diagnosis, before any treatment.

Deletions cut 5 bases from V and 6 bases from J, with 17 bases between. Germline-derived CDR1 and CDR2 are LNHNV and YYDKDF (reference sequence). The CDR3 runs to 14 residues. Newly diagnosed hyperthyroidism patients aged 18 to 65 years had disease lasting under 2 months. The study based diagnoses on clinical symptoms, serum thyroxine and TRAb, thyroid ultrasound and orbital computed tomography. Initially, at the first diagnosis of hyperthyroidism and before any ophthalmopathy symptoms, blood was sampled. Amplification yielded TCR beta CDR3 regions, with RNA transcripts as the source. Primed by the HTBI set, a first-round RT-PCR was run on the TCR CDR3. MiXCR, run by TCRdb on the multiplex PCR reads, gives a single entry per CDR3 protein. The table has 150,000 or so distinct CDR3 sequences, about a tenth seen once.

The receptor's source is a woman aged 18-29 years with Graves' hyperthyroidism that later progressed to Graves' ophthalmopathy. The sequencing sample was made of blood. V is TRBV15 and J is TRBJ2-7; possibly TRBD1 for D (6 bases). CDR3 region: CATSVRAGVGEQYF. The CDR3 coding sequence is TGTGCCACCAGCGTACGGGCAGGGGTGGGCGAGCAGTACTTC.